The clone carrying this T cell receptor beta chain has a single count. This entry belongs to a study of technical replicates of blood from a few donors. The table came from immunoSEQ multiplex PCR; TCRdb's copy has only in-frame clones and leaves some out. Of approximately 75,000 clones listed, 95% to 98% are singletons. The CDR3 covers 11 residues. CDR1 and CDR2 (germline): MNHNS, SASEGT. V shed 5 bases and J shed 7 bases, with 8 bases lying between them. The material sequenced was T cells isolated from PBMCs. The TCR originated in a human donor in good health. The V gene is TRBV6-1, the J gene TRBJ1-1, with unresolved D. DNA for the CDR3: TGTGCCAGCAGTTACGGGAATGAAGCTTTCTTT. Its protein product is CASSYGNEAFF.